This entry features one T cell receptor beta chain sequence. What it recognizes is unknown. A much bigger clone sits one base away, suggesting this may be a read error. The CDR3 runs 14 residues. CDR1 is SQVTM and CDR2 is ANQGSEA in the germline V gene. The sample originates from a study of Graves' ophthalmopathy and Graves' hyperthyroidism. General study findings and limits: The study's model predicted ophthalmopathy progression at 65% to 71% sensitivity and 72% to 75% specificity.

Amplified material comprised TCR beta CDR3 regions derived from RNA transcripts. Investigators did first-round RT-PCR with HTBI primers, then second-round multiplex PCR. In TCRdb, the multiplex PCR reads were re-called with MiXCR into one record per CDR3 protein. Here the sample spans about 500,000 distinct CDR3 sequences, 13% to 15% being singletons. Source material: blood. The genes are TRBV29-1 and TRBJ2-4; D is uncertain. The TCR originated in a woman under 40 with Graves' ophthalmopathy. This CDR3 is CSVEQSVAGNIKYF. The CDR3 nucleotides are TGCAGCGTTGAACAGTCGGTAGCAGGTAACATTAAGTACTTC. The full variable domain, completed using reference TRBV29-1 and TRBJ2-4, is SAVISQKPSRDICQRGTSLTIQCQVDSQVTMMFWYRQQPGQSLTLIATANQGSEATYESGFVIDKFPISRPNLTFSTLTVSNMSPEDSSIYLCSVEQSVAGNIKYFGAGTRLSVL.